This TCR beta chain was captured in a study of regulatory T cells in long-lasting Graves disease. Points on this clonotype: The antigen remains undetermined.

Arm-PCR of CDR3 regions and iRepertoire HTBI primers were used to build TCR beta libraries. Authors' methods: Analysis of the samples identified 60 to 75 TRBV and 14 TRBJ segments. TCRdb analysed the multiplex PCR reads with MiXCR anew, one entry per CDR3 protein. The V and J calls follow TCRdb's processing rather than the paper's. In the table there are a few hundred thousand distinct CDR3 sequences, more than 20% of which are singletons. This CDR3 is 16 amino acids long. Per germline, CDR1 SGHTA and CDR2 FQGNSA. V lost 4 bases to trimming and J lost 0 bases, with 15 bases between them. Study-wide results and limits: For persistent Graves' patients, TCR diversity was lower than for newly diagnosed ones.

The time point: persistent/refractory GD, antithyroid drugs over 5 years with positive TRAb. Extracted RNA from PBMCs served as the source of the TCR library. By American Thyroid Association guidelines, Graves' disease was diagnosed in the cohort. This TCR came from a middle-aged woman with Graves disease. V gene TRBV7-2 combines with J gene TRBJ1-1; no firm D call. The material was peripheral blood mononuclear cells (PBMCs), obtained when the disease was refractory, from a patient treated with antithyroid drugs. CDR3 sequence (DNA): TGTGCCAGCAGCTCGTTTTATCGGGCGTTGAACACTGAAGCTTTCTTT. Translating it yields CASSSFYRALNTEAFF.